This passage covers 24 T cell receptor beta chains from one sample sequenced in a study of shared clonotypes between healthy human individuals (dated by TCRdb to 2019 to 2021). The library was built by means of the immunoSEQ multiplex PCR assay. TCRdb took over this immuneACCESS table, retaining in-frame rearrangements with V and J assigned. Such tables are incomplete; in checked studies, under half of the missing clones stem from an unresolved V gene, and the remainder is unexplained. The sample includes around 1.9 million clones, with 93% observed a single time. More than 1.5% of the sample goes to the ten largest clones. CD8 naive samples were CD45RO-negative cells positively selected for CCR7, giving a CD45RA+CCR7+ population that excluded TemRA cells. Sequencing was done on a sample of naive CD8+ T cells from PBMCs. The cell subset or site label on this specimen signifies: CD45RA+CCR7+. The receptors shown here come from a young man in good health. Some clones in this sample may be carry-over from other donors' samples.

The chain carries TRBV5-1 and TRBJ2-1; weak D call: TRBD1 (6 bases). This CDR3 region has 14 residues. Germline CDR1 SGHRS, CDR2 YFSETQ. The V end lost 1 base, the J end lost 7 bases, and 12 bases lay between the germline ends. Here the CDR3 reads CASSLLIQGNEQFF. The DNA for the CDR3 is TGCGCCAGCAGCTTGCTGATCCAGGGGAATGAGCAGTTCTTC.

CDR3 DNA: TGCGCCAGCAGCCAAGAGGGAGGGGTCCTGACTTTC. This codes for CASSQEGGVLTF. The chain recombines TRBV4-1 with TRBJ2-6, with 7 bases identical to TRBD2. This CDR3 region has 12 residues. J lost 13 bases, V lost 0 bases, and 0 bases had no gene match. From germline, CDR1 is MGHRA and CDR2 YSYEKL.

The gene calls are TRBV7-2 and TRBJ2-3; 8 bases are a match to TRBD1. The CDR3 is made up of 14 amino acids. V lost 6 bases and J lost 5; bases outside the gene matches: 7. Germline CDR1 reads SGHTA; CDR2 reads FQGNSA. The CDR3 bases are TGTGCCAGCAGGGTCGGGACAGGCCTAGATACGCAGTATTTT. This translates into CASRVGTGLDTQYF. The full variable domain, its missing parts supplied by reference TRBV7-2 and TRBJ2-3, is GAGVSQSPSNKVTEKGKDVELRCDPISGHTALYWYRQSLGQGLEFLIYFQGNSAPDKSGLPSDRFSAERTGGSVSTLTIQRTQQEDSAVYLCASRVGTGLDTQYFGPGTRLTVL.

The chain has TRBV28 and TRBJ2-5, with TRBD2 matching over 8 bases. Germline V lookup: CDR1 MDHEN, CDR2 SYDVKM. This CDR3 region has 15 residues. With 4 bases clipped from V and 6 bases from J, the junction kept 10 bases outside the gene matches. CDR3 loop: CASSWRSGRGQTQYF. In nucleotides, the CDR3 is TGTGCCAGCAGTTGGAGGAGCGGGAGAGGCCAGACCCAGTACTTC.

This rearrangement joins TRBV9 to TRBJ2-1; 9 bases line up with TRBD2. The CDR3 runs 17 residues. Germline V gene lookup returns CDR1 SGDLS and CDR2 YYNGEE. V trimming: 3 bases; J trimming: 0 bases; junction bases outside the gene matches: 7. CDR3 protein: CASSAYSSGNSYNEQFF. DNA for the CDR3: TGTGCCAGCAGCGCATATTCTAGCGGGAACTCCTACAATGAGCAGTTCTTC.

This rearrangement joins TRBV28 to TRBJ2-5, with D perhaps TRBD2 (5 bases). Germline V CDR1 and CDR2: MDHEN, SYDVKM. The CDR3 loop spans 14 amino acids. V was clipped by 4 bases and J by 7 bases, with 16 bases between them. As DNA, the CDR3 is TGTGCCAGCAGTTCCCTAGGGCAAGGAGGGACCCAGTACTTC. Translation gives CASSSLGQGGTQYF.

V is TRBV7-8 and J is TRBJ1-2; D is perhaps TRBD1 (6 bases). The CDR3 runs to 13 residues. The V gene lost 5 bases and the J gene lost 6 bases, with 13 bases spanning the gap. The germline CDR1 and CDR2 sequences are SGHVS and FQNEAQ. The CDR3 DNA is TGTGCCAGCAGCCCACAGGGCCCGGATGGCTACACCTTC. Its protein product is CASSPQGPDGYTF.

The gene calls are TRBV4-1 and TRBJ2-3, with TRBD2 identical over 15 bases. The V segment lost 5 bases and the J segment 3 bases; nucleotides outside the gene matches: 3. Germline assignment: CDR1 MGHRA and CDR2 YSYEKL. The CDR3 covers 16 residues. CDR3 nucleotides: TGCGCCAGCAGCAAGGGACTAGCGGGAGGTACAGATACGCAGTATTTT. Amino acids: CASSKGLAGGTDTQYF.

The chain uses TRBV6-6 and TRBJ2-7; D is ambiguous. The CDR3 is 11 amino acids. V was clipped by 5 bases and J by 3 bases, with 5 bases between them. CDR1 is MNHNY, CDR2 SVGAGI, per germline (reference sequence). Written as DNA, the CDR3 is TGTGCCAGCAGTGACCACTACGAGCAGTACTTC. Encoded protein: CASSDHYEQYF.

The gene calls are TRBV14 and TRBJ2-7, with 11 bases lining up with TRBD2. V trimming: 2 bases; J trimming: 4 bases; junction bases outside the gene matches: 7. The CDR3 runs 16 residues. Germline CDR1 reads SGHDN; CDR2 reads FVKESK. CDR3 sequence: CASSQTRASGRYEQYF. The CDR3 bases are TGTGCCAGCAGCCAAACTAGGGCTAGCGGGAGGTACGAGCAGTACTTC.

This sequence joins TRBV9 and TRBJ1-1; 8 positions match TRBD1. CDR1 and CDR2 (germline): SGDLS, YYNGEE. The CDR3 loop spans 13 amino acids. V was clipped by 1 base and J by 7 bases; unmatched bases: 3. The CDR3 bases are TGTGCCAGCAGCGTATCAGGGGGCGGTGAAGCTTTCTTT. This translates into CASSVSGGGEAFF.

The V call is TRBV27, the J call TRBJ2-1; D call uncertain. V was cut by 4 bases and J by 0 bases, with 10 bases left in between. The CDR3 totals 15 residues. The V gene's germline CDR1 is MNHEY and CDR2 SMNVEV (reference sequence). CDR3 in amino acids: CASSWAPGSYNEQFF. CDR3 nucleotides: TGTGCCAGCAGTTGGGCGCCGGGCTCCTACAATGAGCAGTTCTTC.

J is TRBJ2-1 and V is TRBV19; D possibly corresponds to TRBD2 (6 bases). V lost 3 bases, J lost 8 bases, and 11 bases lay in between. CDR1 is LNHDA and CDR2 is SQIVND in the germline V gene (reference sequence). The CDR3 totals 13 residues. CDR3 amino acids: CASSIGGNYEQFF. For the CDR3, the DNA is TGTGCCAGTAGTATTGGCGGGAACTATGAGCAGTTCTTC.

The V and J genes are TRBV27 and TRBJ2-1, with 8 positions matching TRBD2. This CDR3 spans 14 amino acids. The J segment lost 4 bases and the V segment lost 5 bases, leaving 4 bases of the junction unmatched. Germline CDR1 reads MNHEY; CDR2 reads SMNVEV (reference sequence). The CDR3, as DNA: TGTGCCAGCAGTGTAGCGGGGTATTACAATGAGCAGTTCTTC. Amino acid sequence: CASSVAGYYNEQFF.

This chain links TRBV11-2 with TRBJ2-7, with D possibly matching TRBD2 (5 bases). The ends were cut back, 4 bases at V and 3 bases at J, with 22 bases in the middle. Germline V gene data show CDR1 as SGHAT and CDR2 as FQNNGV. The CDR3 runs 17 residues. The CDR3 is CASSSALRRAYSYEQYF. The CDR3 nucleotides are TGTGCCAGCAGCTCCGCCCTTAGGCGGGCTTACAGCTACGAGCAGTACTTC.

The chain couples TRBV12-5 to TRBJ2-2, with D uncertain. The germline V gene has CDR1 LGHNT and CDR2 FRNRAP. This CDR3 has 16 amino acids. With 4 bases removed from V and 5 bases from J, the gap between germline ends came to 17 bases. In nucleotides, the CDR3 is TGTGCTAGTGGTTCATACGCGCAGGCGACTACCGGGGAGCTGTTTTTT. Translation: CASGSYAQATTGELFF. Based on the CDR3 plus reference TRBV12-5 and TRBJ2-2, the full variable domain is DARVTQTPRHKVTEMGQEVTMRCQPILGHNTVFWYRQTMMQGLELLAYFRNRAPLDDSGMPKDRFSAEMPDATLATLKIQPSEPRDSAVYFCASGSYAQATTGELFFGEGSRLTVL.

J is TRBJ2-7 and V is TRBV5-6; 15 positions match TRBD2. This CDR3 has 17 amino acids. The V gene end was trimmed by 4 bases and the J gene end by 1 base; junction bases not matched to a gene: 6. CDR1 SGHDT and CDR2 YYEEEE come from the germline V gene. The CDR3 coding sequence is TGTGCCAGCAGCGGGGGACTAGCGGGAGGCCCTTCCTACGAGCAGTACTTC. Protein product: CASSGGLAGGPSYEQYF.

The V gene is TRBV7-9, the J gene TRBJ2-1; 7 nucleotides match TRBD2. The CDR3 contains 15 residues. Germline V gene data show CDR1 as SEHNR and CDR2 as FQNEAQ (reference sequence). V lost 1 base and J lost 8; bases outside the gene matches: 8. The CDR3, as DNA: TGTGCCAGCAGCTTAGGCGGCGGGAGTAGGGATGAGCAGTTCTTC. Its translation: CASSLGGGSRDEQFF.

The V gene is TRBV5-4, the J gene TRBJ1-2; no reliable D call. The CDR3 contains 14 residues. Trimming removed 4 bases from V and 2 bases from J, with 12 bases in between. The germline V gene has CDR1 SGHNT and CDR2 YYREEE (reference sequence). The DNA of the CDR3 is TGTGCCAGCAGCGGTGGTCGGGTGAACTATGGCTACACCTTC. It encodes CASSGGRVNYGYTF.

The chain uses TRBV28 and TRBJ2-3; D gene uncertain. CDR3 length equals 14 residues. Trimming pared 5 bases from V and 2 bases from J, leaving 11 bases between. From germline, CDR1 is MDHEN and CDR2 SYDVKM. CDR3 sequence (DNA): TGTGCCAGCAGTGCGCCAGGATTCACAGATACGCAGTATTTT. Translating it yields CASSAPGFTDTQYF.

This rearrangement joins TRBV27 to TRBJ2-4, with TRBD1 identical over 11 bases. CDR3 length: 14 residues. Germline-derived CDR1 and CDR2 are MNHEY and SMNVEV (reference sequence). Trimming took 8 bases from V and 5 from J; bases not matched to a gene: 5. CDR3 amino acids: CASGRDRGENIQYF. The CDR3 nucleotides are TGTGCCAGCGGCAGGGACAGGGGGGAAAACATTCAGTACTTC.

The genes are TRBV18 and TRBJ2-1, with 7 bases aligning to TRBD1. CDR1 and CDR2 (germline): KGHSH, LQKENI. The V and J ends lost 6 bases and 7 bases, in that order; junction bases with no gene match: 12. CDR3 length: 15 residues. CDR3 nucleotides: TGTGCCAGCTCGGTAGGACAGGCTACATGGAATGAGCAGTTCTTC. Its translation: CASSVGQATWNEQFF.

This chain joins TRBV4-3 and TRBJ1-4; D unclear. The CDR3 has 13 amino acids. In germline, CDR1 is LGHNA, CDR2 YSLEER. V was pared by 6 bases and J by 5 bases, with 10 bases between. For the CDR3, the DNA is TGCGCCAGCAGTCGCTTATTGAATGAAAAACTGTTTTTT. Its translation is CASSRLLNEKLFF.

The chain uses TRBV9 and TRBJ2-1; 8 bases are a match to TRBD2. The CDR3 consists of 18 residues. Germline trimming cut 4 bases from V and 1 base from J; bases unmatched to any gene: 13. Germline CDR1 SGDLS, CDR2 YYNGEE. The CDR3 protein is CASSKFDSGEISYNEQFF. CDR3 in DNA: TGTGCCAGCAGCAAATTCGATAGCGGGGAGATATCCTACAATGAGCAGTTCTTC.